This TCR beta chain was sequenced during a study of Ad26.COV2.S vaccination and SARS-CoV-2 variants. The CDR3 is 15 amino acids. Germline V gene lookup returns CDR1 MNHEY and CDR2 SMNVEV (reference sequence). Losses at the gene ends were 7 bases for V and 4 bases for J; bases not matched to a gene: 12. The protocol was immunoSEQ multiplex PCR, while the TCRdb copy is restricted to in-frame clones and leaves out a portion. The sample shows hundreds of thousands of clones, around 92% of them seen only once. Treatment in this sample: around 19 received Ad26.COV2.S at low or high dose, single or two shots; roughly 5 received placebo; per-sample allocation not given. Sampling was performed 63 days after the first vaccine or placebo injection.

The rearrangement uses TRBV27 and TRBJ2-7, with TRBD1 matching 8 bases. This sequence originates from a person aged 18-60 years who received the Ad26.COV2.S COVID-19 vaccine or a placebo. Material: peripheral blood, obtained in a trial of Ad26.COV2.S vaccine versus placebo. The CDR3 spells CASTPPDRDIYEQYF. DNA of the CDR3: TGTGCCAGCACTCCTCCGGACAGGGATATTTACGAGCAGTACTTC.